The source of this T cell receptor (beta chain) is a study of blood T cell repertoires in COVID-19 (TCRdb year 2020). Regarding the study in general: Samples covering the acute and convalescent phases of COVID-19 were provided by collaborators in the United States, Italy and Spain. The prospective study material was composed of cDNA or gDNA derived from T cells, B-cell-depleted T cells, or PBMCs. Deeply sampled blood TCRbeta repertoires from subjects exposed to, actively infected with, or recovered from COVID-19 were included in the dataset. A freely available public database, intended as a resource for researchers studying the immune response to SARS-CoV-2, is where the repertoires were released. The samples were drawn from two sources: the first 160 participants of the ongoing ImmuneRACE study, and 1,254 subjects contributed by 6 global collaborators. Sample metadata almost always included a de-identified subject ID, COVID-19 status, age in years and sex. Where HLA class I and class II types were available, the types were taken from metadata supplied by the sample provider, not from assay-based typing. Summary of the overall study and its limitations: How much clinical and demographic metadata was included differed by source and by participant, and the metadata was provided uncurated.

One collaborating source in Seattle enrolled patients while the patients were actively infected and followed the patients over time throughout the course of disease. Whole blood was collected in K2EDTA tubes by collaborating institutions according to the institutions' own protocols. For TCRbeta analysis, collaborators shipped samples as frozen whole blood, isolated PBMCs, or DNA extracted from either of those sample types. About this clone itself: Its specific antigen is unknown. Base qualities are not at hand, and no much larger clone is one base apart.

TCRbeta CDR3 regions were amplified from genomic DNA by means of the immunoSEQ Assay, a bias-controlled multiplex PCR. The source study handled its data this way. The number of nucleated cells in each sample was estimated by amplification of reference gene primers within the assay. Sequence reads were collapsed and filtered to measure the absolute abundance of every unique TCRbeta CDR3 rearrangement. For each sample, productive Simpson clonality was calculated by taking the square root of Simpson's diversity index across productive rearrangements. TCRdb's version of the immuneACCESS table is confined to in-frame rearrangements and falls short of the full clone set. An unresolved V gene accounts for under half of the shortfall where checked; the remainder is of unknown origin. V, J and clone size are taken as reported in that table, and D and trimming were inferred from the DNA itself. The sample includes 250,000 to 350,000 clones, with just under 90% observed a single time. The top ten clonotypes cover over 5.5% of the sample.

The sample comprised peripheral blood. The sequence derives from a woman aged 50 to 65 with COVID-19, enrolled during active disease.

The encoded CDR3 is CASSYLGVTSSNEQFF. The nucleotide sequence reads as follows: TGTGCCAGCAGTTACTTAGGTGTCACTAGCTCCAATGAGCAGTTCTTC. The receptor chain draws on TRBV6-5 and TRBJ2-1; a weak D assignment points to TRBD2 (6 bases agree). CDR3 length: 16 amino acids, cysteine to phenylalanine. Kept here is only the CDR3 DNA, which spans 48 bases and is read in frame from base 1. CDR1 and CDR2 (MNHEY, SVGAGI) derive from the germline V gene. V is cut by 1 base and J by 6 bases, and the space between the germline ends is 16 bases.